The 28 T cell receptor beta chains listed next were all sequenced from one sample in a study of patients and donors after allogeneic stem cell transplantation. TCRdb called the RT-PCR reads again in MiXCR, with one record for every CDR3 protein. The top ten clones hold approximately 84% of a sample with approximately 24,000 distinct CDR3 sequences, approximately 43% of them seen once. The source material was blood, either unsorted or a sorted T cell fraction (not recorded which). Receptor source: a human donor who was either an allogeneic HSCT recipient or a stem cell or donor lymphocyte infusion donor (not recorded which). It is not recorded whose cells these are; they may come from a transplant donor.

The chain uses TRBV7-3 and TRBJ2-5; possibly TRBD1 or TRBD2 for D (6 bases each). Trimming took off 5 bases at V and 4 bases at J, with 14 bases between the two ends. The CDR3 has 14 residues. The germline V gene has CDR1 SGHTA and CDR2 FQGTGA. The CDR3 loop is CASSPTGGGETQYF. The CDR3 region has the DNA TGTGCCAGCAGCCCAACCGGAGGGGGAGAGACCCAGTACTTC.

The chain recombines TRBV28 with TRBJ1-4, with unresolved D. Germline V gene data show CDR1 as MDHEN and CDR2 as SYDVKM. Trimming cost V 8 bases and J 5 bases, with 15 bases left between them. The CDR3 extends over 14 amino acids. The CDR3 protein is CASETSDGNEKLFF. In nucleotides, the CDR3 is TGTGCCAGCGAAACCTCGGACGGGAATGAAAAACTGTTTTTT.

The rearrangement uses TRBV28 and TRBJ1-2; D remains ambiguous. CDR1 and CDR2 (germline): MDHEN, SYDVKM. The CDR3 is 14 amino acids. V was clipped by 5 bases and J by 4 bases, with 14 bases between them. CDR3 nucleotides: TGTGCCAGCAGTATCAACCAGGATTTCTATGGCTACACCTTC. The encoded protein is CASSINQDFYGYTF.

Here the CDR3 reads CSARDRRGNQPQHF. Written as DNA, the CDR3 is TGCAGTGCTAGAGATCGAAGAGGCAATCAGCCCCAGCATTTT. The chain carries TRBV20-1 and TRBJ1-5; D gene uncertain. Trimming left V 0 bases short and J 2 bases short, with 8 bases between. Germline CDR1 and CDR2: DFQATT and SNEGSKA (reference sequence). The CDR3 is 14 residues long.

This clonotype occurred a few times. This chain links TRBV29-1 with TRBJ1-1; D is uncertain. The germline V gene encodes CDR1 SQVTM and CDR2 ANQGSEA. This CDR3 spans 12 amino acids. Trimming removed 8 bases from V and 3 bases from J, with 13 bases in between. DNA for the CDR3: TGCAGCTCGGTTTCGGGGTACACTGAAGCTTTCTTT. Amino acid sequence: CSSVSGYTEAFF.

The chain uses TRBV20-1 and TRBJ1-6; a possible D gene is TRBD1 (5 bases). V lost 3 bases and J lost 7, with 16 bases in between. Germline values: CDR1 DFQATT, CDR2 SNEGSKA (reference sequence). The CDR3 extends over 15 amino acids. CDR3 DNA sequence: TGCAGTGCTAGTCCGCAGGGCCGGGGGAATTCACCCCTCCACTTT. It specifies CSASPQGRGNSPLHF.

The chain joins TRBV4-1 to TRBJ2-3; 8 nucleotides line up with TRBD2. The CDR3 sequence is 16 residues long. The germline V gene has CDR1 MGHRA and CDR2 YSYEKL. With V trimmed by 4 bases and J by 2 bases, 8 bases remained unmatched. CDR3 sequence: CASSPTTGGDTDTQYF. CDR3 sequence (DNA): TGCGCCAGCAGCCCCACTACCGGGGGGGACACAGATACGCAGTATTTT.

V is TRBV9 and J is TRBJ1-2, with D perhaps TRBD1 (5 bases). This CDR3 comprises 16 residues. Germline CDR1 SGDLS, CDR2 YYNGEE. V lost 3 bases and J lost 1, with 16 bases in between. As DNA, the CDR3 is TGTGCCAGCAGCGACCCGGGACGGGAATTTAACTATGGCTACACCTTC. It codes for CASSDPGREFNYGYTF. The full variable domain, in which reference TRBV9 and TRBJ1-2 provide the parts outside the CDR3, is DSGVTQTPKHLITATGQRVTLRCSPRSGDLSVYWYQQSLDQGLQFLIQYYNGEERAKGNILERFSAQQFPDLHSELNLSSLELGDSALYFCASSDPGREFNYGYTFGSGTRLTVV.

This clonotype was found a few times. In nucleotides, the CDR3 is TGCGCCAGCAGCTGGGACAGGGACTATGGCTACACCTTC. It yields the protein CASSWDRDYGYTF. J is TRBJ1-2 and V is TRBV5-1; 9 bases align to TRBD1. The V and J ends lost 3 bases and 3 bases, in that order; junction bases with no gene match: 0. The CDR3 is 13 amino acids. Germline V CDR1 and CDR2: SGHRS, YFSETQ.

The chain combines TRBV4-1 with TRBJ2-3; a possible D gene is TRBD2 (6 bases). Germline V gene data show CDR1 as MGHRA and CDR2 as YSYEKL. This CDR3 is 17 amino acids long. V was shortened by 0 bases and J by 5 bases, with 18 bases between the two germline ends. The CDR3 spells CASSQEYPLAVQDTQYF. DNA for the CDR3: TGCGCCAGCAGCCAAGAGTACCCACTAGCCGTTCAAGATACGCAGTATTTT.

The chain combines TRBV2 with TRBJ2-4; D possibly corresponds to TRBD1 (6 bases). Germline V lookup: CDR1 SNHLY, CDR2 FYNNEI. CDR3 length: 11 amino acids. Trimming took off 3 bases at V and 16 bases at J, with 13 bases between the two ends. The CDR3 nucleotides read TGTGCCAGCAGTGATTACAGGGTTGATTACTTC. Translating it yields CASSDYRVDYF.

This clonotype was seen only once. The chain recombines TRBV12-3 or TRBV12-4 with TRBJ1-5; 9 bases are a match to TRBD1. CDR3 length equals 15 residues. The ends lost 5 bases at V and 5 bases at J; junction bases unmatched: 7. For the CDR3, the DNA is TGTGCCAGCAGTCCTGGGACAGGGCTGGATCAGCCCCAGCATTTT. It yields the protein CASSPGTGLDQPQHF.

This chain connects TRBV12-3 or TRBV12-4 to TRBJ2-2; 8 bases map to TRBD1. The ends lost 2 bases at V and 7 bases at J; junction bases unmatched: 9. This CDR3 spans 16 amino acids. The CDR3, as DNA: TGTGCCAGCAGTTTAACGAGACAGGGGTTTGGCGGGGAGCTGTTTTTT. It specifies CASSLTRQGFGGELFF.

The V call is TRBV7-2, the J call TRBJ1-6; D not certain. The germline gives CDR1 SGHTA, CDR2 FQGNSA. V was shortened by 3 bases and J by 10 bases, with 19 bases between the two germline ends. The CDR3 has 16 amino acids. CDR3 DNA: TGTGCCAGCAGCTTTCAAATTAGTCCCCTCCACTCACCCCTCCACTTT. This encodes CASSFQISPLHSPLHF.

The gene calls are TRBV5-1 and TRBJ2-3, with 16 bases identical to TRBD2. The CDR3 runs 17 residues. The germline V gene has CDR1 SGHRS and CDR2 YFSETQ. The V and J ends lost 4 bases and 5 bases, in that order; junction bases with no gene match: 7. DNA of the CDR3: TGCGCCAGCAGCCTTGGGACTAGCGGGGGGGCCGTAGATACGCAGTATTTT. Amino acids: CASSLGTSGGAVDTQYF.

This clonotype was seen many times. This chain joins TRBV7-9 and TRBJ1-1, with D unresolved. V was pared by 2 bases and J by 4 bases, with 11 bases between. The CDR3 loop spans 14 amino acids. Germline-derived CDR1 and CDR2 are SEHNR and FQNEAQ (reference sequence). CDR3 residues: CASSLRELGTEAFF. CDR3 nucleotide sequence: TGTGCCAGCAGCTTAAGGGAACTAGGCACTGAAGCTTTCTTT.

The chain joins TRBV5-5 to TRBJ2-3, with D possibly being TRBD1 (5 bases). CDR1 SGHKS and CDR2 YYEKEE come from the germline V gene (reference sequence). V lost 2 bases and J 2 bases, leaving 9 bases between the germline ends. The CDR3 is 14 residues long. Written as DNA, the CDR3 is TGTGCCAGCAGCTTACGTGGGGCCACAGATACGCAGTATTTT. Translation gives CASSLRGATDTQYF. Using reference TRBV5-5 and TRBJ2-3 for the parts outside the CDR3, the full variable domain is DAGVTQSPTHLIKTRGQQVTLRCSPISGHKSVSWYQQVLGQGPQFIFQYYEKEERGRGNFPDRFSARQFPNYSSELNVNALLLGDSALYLCASSLRGATDTQYFGPGTRLTVL.

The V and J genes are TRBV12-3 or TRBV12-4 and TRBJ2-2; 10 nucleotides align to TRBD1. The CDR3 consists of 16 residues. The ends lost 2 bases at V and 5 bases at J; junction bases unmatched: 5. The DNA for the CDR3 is TGTGCCAGCAGTTTATCTGGGACAGGGGCAACCGGGGAGCTGTTTTTT. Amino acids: CASSLSGTGATGELFF.

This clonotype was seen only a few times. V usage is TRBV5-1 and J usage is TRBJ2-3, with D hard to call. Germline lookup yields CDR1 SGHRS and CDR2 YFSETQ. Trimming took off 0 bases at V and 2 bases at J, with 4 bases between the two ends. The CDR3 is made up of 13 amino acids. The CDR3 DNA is TGCGCCAGCAGCTTGGGGTCCACAGATACGCAGTATTTT. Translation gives CASSLGSTDTQYF.

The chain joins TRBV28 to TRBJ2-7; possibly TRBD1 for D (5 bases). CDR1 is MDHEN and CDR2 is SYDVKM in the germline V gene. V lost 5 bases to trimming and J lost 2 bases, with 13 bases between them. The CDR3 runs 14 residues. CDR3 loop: CASSRTPRAYEQYF. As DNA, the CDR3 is TGTGCCAGCAGTAGGACACCCCGAGCCTACGAGCAGTACTTC.

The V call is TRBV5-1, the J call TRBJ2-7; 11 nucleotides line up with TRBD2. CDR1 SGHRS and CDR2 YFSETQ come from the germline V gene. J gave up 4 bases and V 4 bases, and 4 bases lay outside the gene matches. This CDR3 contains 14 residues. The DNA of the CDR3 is TGCGCCAGCAGCGGGACTAGCGGCCTATACGAGCAGTACTTC. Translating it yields CASSGTSGLYEQYF. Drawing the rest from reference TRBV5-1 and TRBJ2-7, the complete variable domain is KAGVTQTPRYLIKTRGQQVTLSCSPISGHRSVSWYQQTPGQGLQFLFEYFSETQRNKGNFPGRFSGRQFSNSRSEMNVSTLELGDSALYLCASSGTSGLYEQYFGPGTRLTVT.

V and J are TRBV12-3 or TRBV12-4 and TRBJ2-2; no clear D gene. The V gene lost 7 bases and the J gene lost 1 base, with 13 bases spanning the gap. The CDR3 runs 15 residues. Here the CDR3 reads CASTKAMVNTGELFF. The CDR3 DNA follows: TGTGCCAGCACCAAAGCAATGGTGAACACCGGGGAGCTGTTTTTT.

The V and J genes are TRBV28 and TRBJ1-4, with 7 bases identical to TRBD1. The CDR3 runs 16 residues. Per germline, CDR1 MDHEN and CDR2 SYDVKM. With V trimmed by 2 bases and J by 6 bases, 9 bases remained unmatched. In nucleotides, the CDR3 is TGTGCCAGCAGTTTAAAAACAGGGGAGGACTATGAAAAACTGTTTTTT. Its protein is CASSLKTGEDYEKLFF.

DNA for the CDR3: TGTGCCAGCAGCCACATCCCGGGGAGCTCTGGAAACACCATATATTTT. The encoded protein is CASSHIPGSSGNTIYF. The chain carries TRBV7-2 and TRBJ1-3, with D uncertain. V was pared by 5 bases and J by 0 bases, with 14 bases between. The germline V gene encodes CDR1 SGHTA and CDR2 FQGNSA. CDR3 length: 16 amino acids.

This chain's CDR3 is CASSLGGRGRNTEAFF. CDR3 DNA sequence: TGTGCCAGCAGCTTAGGCGGAAGGGGACGGAACACTGAAGCTTTCTTT. The chain combines TRBV7-9 with TRBJ1-1, with a possible D match to TRBD1 (5 bases). This CDR3 contains 16 residues. CDR1 and CDR2 (germline): SEHNR, FQNEAQ (reference sequence). The V and J ends lost 1 base and 1 base respectively, with 13 bases between them. The whole variable domain, filled in from reference TRBV7-9 and TRBJ1-1, reads DTGVSQNPRHKITKRGQNVTFRCDPISEHNRLYWYRQTLGQGPEFLTYFQNEAQLEKSRLLSDRFSAERPKGSFSTLEIQRTEQGDSAMYLCASSLGGRGRNTEAFFGQGTRLTVV.

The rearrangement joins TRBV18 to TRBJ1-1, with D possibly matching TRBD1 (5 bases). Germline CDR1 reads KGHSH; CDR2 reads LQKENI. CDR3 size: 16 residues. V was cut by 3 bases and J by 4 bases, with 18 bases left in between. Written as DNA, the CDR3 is TGTGCCAGCTCACCTTGGGACGGAGGTCCCATCACTGAAGCTTTCTTT. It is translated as CASSPWDGGPITEAFF.

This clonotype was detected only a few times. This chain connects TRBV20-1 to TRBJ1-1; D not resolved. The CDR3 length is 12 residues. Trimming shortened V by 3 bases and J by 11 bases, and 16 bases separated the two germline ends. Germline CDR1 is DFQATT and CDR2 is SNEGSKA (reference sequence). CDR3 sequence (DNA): TGCAGTGCTAGCTTTCAGACTTACTTGGCTTTCTTT. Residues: CSASFQTYLAFF.

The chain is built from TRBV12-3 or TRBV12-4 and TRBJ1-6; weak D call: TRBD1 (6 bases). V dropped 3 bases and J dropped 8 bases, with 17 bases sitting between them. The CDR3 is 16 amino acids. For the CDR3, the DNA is TGTGCCAGCAGTTTTCGGGTGGGGGCAGCCCATTCACCCCTCCACTTT. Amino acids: CASSFRVGAAHSPLHF.